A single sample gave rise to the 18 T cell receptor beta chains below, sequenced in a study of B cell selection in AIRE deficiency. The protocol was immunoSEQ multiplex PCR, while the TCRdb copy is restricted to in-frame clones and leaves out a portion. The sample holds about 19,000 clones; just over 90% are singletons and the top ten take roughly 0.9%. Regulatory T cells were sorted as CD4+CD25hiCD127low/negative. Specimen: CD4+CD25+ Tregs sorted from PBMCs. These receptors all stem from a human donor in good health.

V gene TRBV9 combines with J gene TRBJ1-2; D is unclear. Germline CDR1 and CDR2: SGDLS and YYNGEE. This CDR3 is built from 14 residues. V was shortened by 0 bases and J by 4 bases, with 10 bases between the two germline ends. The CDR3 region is CASSVENYAYGYTF. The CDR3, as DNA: TGTGCCAGCAGCGTAGAGAACTACGCCTATGGCTACACCTTC.

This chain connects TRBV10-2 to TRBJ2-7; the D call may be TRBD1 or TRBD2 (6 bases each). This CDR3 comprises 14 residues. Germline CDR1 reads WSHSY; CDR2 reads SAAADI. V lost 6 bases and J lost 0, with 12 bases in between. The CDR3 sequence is CASSLGGSSYEQYF. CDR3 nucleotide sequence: TGCGCCAGCAGCCTAGGGGGGAGCTCCTACGAGCAGTACTTC.

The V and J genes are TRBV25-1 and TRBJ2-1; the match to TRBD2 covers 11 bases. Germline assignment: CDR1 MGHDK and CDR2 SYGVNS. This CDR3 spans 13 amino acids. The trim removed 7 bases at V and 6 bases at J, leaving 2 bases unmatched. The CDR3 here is CASNGLAGNEQFF. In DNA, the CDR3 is TGTGCCAGCAACGGACTAGCGGGCAATGAGCAGTTCTTC. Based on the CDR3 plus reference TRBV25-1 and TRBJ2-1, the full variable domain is EADIYQTPRYLVIGTGKKITLECSQTMGHDKMYWYQQDPGMELHLIHYSYGVNSTEKGDLSSESTVSRIRTEHFPLTLESARPSHTSQYLCASNGLAGNEQFFGPGTRLTVL.

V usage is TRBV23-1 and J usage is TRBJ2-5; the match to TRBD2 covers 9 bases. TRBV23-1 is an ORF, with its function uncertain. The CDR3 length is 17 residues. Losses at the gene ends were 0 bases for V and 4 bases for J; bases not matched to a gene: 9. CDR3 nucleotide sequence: TGCGCCAGCAGTCAATCGGACTGGCGGGAGGGCCCAGAGACCCAGTACTTC. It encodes CASSQSDWREGPETQYF.

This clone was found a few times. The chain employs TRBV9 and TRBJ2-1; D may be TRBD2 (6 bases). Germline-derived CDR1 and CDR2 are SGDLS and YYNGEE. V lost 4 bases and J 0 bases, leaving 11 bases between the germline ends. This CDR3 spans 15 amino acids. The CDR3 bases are TGTGCCAGCAGCCCAGCCGGGGGCTCCTACAATGAGCAGTTCTTC. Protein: CASSPAGGSYNEQFF.

This CDR3 is CASSNGQGRSYEQYF. The CDR3, as DNA: TGTGCCAGCAGCAATGGACAGGGGCGCTCCTACGAGCAGTACTTC. V is TRBV21-1 and J is TRBJ2-7; no DNA check was done on the table's D call, TRBD1. TRBV21-1 is reported as a pseudogene. This CDR3 region has 15 residues.

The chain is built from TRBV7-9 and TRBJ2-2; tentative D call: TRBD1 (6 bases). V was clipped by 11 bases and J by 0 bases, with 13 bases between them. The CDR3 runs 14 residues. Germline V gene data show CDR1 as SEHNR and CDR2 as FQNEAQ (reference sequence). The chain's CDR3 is CAGQTLANTGELFF. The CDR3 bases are TGTGCCGGACAGACCCTCGCGAACACCGGGGAGCTGTTTTTT.

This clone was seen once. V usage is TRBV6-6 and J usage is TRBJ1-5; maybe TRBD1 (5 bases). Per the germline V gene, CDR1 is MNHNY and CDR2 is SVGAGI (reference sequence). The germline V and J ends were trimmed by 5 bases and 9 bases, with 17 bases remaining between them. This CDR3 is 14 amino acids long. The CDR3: CASSISTVQWPQHF. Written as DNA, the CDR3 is TGTGCCAGCAGTATCTCGACAGTCCAATGGCCCCAGCATTTT.

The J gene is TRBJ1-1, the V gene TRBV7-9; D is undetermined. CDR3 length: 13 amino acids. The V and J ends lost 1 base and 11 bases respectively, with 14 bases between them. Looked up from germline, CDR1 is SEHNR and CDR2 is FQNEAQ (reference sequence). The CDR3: CASSLGAREAAFF. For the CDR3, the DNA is TGTGCCAGCAGCTTAGGGGCCCGGGAGGCGGCTTTCTTT.

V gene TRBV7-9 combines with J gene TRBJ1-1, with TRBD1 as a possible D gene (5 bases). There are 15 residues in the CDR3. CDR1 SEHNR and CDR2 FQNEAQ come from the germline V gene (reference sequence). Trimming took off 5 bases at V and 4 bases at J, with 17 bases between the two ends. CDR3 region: CASSAPRQGVTEAFF. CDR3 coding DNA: TGTGCCAGCAGCGCCCCCCGGCAGGGTGTCACTGAAGCTTTCTTT. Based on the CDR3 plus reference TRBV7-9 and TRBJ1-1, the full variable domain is DTGVSQNPRHKITKRGQNVTFRCDPISEHNRLYWYRQTLGQGPEFLTYFQNEAQLEKSRLLSDRFSAERPKGSFSTLEIQRTEQGDSAMYLCASSAPRQGVTEAFFGQGTRLTVV.

CDR3 protein: CASSLTDTQYF. The CDR3 DNA reads TGTGCCAGCAGTTTGACAGATACGCAGTATTTT. V and J are TRBV28 and TRBJ2-3, with D unresolved. The CDR3 covers 11 residues. V dropped 3 bases and J dropped 3 bases, with 1 base sitting between them. Germline V lookup: CDR1 MDHEN, CDR2 SYDVKM. Together with reference TRBV28 and TRBJ2-3, the CDR3 gives the full variable domain: DVKVTQSSRYLVKRTGEKVFLECVQDMDHENMFWYRQDPGLGLRLIYFSYDVKMKEKGDIPEGYSVSREKKERFSLILESASTNQTSMYLCASSLTDTQYFGPGTRLTVL.

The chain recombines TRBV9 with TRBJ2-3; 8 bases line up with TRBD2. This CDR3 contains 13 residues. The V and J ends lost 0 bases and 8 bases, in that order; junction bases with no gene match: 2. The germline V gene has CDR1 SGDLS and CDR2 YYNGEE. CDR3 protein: CASSVETSATQYF. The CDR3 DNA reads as TGTGCCAGCAGCGTAGAGACTAGCGCTACGCAGTATTTT.

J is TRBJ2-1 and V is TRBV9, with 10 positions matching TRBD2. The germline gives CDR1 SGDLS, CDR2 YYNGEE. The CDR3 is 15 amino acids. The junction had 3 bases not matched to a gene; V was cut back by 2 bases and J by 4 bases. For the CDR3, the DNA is TGTGCCAGCAGCGTGTCTAGCGGGAGATACAATGAGCAGTTCTTC. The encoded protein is CASSVSSGRYNEQFF.

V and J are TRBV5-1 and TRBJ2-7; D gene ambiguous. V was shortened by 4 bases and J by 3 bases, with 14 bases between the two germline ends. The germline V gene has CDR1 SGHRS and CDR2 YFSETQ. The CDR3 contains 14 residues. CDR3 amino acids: CASSRVDSCYEQYF. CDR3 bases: TGCGCCAGCAGCCGGGTGGATAGCTGCTACGAGCAGTACTTC.

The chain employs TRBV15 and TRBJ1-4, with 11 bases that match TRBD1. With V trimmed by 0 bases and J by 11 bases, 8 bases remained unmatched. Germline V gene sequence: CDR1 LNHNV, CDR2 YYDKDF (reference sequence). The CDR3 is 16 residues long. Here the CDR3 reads CATSREYGTGGRKLFF. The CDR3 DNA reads TGTGCCACCAGCAGAGAATACGGGACAGGGGGACGCAAACTGTTTTTT.

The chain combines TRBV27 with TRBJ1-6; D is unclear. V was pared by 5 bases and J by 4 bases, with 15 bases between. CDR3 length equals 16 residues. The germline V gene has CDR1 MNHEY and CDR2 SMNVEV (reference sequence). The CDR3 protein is CASSLIPTPYNSPLHF. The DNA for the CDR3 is TGTGCCAGCAGTCTCATACCGACACCGTATAATTCACCCCTCCACTTT.

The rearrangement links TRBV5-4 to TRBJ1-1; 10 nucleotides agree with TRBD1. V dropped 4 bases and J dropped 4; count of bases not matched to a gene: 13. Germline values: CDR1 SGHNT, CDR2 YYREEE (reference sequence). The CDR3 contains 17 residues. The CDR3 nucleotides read TGTGCCAGCAGCCCCGGTGGACAGGGGGGCATTAGCACTGAAGCTTTCTTT. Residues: CASSPGGQGGISTEAFF.

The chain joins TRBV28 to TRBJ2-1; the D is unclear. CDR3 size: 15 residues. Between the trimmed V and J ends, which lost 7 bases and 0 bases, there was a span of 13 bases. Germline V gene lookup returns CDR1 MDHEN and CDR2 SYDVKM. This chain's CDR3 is CASTPLASSYNEQFF. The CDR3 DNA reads TGTGCCAGCACCCCCCTTGCGAGCTCCTACAATGAGCAGTTCTTC.